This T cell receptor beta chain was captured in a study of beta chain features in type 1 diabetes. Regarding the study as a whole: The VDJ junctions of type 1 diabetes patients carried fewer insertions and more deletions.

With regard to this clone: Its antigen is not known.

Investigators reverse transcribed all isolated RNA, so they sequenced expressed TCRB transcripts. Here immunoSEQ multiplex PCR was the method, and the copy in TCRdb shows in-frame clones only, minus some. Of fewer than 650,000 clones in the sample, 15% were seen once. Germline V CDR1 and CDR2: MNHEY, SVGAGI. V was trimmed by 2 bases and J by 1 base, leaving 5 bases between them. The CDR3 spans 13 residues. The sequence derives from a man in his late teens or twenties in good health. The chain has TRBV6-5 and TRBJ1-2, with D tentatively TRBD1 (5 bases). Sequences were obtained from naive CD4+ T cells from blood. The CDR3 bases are TGTGCCAGCAGTTACCAGGGTAACTATGGCTACACCTTC. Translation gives CASSYQGNYGYTF.